This note documents a single T cell receptor beta chain sequence. The length of the CDR3 is 15 residues. Trimming shortened V by 5 bases and J by 1 base, and 11 bases separated the two germline ends. Per the germline V gene, CDR1 is SGHAT and CDR2 is FQDESV (reference sequence). The assay was immunoSEQ multiplex PCR, and TCRdb's table has in-frame clones only and misses some. This table has about 24,000 clones, approximately 90% appearing once. Noted treatment: preoperative locoregional IRX-2 cytokine immunotherapy. Samples came from a phase Ib trial of preoperative locoregional IRX-2 cytokine immunotherapy. The sample is drawn from a study of preoperative IRX-2 immunotherapy in early breast cancer.

Source: tumor tissue, taken after IRX-2 immunotherapy. This chain links TRBV11-1 with TRBJ2-2; D ambiguous. The receptor was isolated from a human donor with breast cancer. The CDR3 is CASSPVGWNTGELFF. The CDR3, as DNA: TGTGCCAGCAGCCCAGTCGGGTGGAACACCGGGGAGCTGTTTTTT.